The clone carrying this T cell receptor beta chain was seen repeatedly, ten times or more. Its antigen is undetermined. The data are from a study of neurological immune-mediated disorders. The unsorted libraries originated from 2 million PBMCs kept at -80 C. The CDR3 covers 12 residues. The germline V gene has CDR1 SGHTA and CDR2 FQGNSA. V was pared by 7 bases and J by 2 bases, with 8 bases between. Notes on the study in general: Because no CDR3 amino acid sequences were shared across subjects by expanded clones, private repertoires were suggested in all groups.

The cDNA was generated by 5'RACE with 10-nucleotide random UMIs. One entry per CDR3 protein results from TCRdb running MiXCR on the 5' RACE reads. The sample records roughly 56,000 distinct CDR3 sequences, 9.5% to 12% being singletons. The source of this sequence is a man in his 60s in good health. Source material: PBMCs. This chain links TRBV7-2 with TRBJ1-1; D is unclear. CDR3 loop: CASNSPNTEAFF. As DNA, the CDR3 is TGTGCCAGCAACTCGCCCAACACTGAAGCTTTCTTT.